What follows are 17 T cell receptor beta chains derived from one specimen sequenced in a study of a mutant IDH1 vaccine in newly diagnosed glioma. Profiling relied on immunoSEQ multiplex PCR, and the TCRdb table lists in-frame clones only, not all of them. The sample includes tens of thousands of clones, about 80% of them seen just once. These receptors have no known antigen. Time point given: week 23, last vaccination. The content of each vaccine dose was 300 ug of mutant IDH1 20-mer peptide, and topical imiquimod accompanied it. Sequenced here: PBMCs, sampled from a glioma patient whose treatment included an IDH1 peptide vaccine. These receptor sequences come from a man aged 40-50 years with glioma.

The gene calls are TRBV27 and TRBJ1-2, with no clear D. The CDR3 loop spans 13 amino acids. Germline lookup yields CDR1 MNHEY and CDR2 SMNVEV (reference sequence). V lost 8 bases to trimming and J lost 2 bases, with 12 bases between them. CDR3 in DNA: TGTGCCAGCGGAGGCAGGTCCAACTATGGCTACACCTTC. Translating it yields CASGGRSNYGYTF.

The CDR3 bases are TGTGCCAGCAGTGTAGACAGAGACACTGAAGCTTTCTTT. Translation gives CASSVDRDTEAFF. The V gene is TRBV6-1, the J gene TRBJ1-1; perhaps TRBD1 as D (5 bases). The V end lost 4 bases, the J end lost 3 bases, and 9 bases lay between the germline ends. Germline loops: CDR1 MNHNS, CDR2 SASEGT. The length of the CDR3 is 13 residues.

CDR3 sequence: CASTLLGASYEQYF. In nucleotides, the CDR3 is TGTGCCAGCACGTTGTTGGGGGCTTCCTACGAGCAGTACTTC. The chain is built from TRBV7-2 and TRBJ2-7; perhaps TRBD1 as D (6 bases). CDR3 size: 14 residues. Trimming removed 7 bases from V and 1 base from J, with 14 bases in between. CDR1 is SGHTA, CDR2 FQGNSA, per germline.

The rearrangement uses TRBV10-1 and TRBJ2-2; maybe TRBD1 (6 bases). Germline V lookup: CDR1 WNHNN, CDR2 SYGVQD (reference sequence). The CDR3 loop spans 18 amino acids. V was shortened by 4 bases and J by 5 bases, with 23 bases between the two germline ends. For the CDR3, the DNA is TGCGCCAGCAGTGCCCGGACTCTTGGGCAGGGGAGAACCGGGGAGCTGTTTTTT. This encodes CASSARTLGQGRTGELFF.

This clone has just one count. CDR3: CASSYSSGMNTEAFF. DNA of the CDR3: TGTGCCAGCAGTTACTCATCAGGAATGAACACTGAAGCTTTCTTT. This sequence joins TRBV6-5 and TRBJ1-1; D gene unclear. CDR3 length: 15 amino acids. Germline assignment: CDR1 MNHEY and CDR2 SVGAGI. Trimming took off 0 bases at V and 0 bases at J, with 8 bases between the two ends.

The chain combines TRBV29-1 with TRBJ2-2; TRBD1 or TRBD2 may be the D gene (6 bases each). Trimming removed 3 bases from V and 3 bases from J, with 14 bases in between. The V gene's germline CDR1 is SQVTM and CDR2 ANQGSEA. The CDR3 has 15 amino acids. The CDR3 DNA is TGCAGCGTTGAGGATCTGGGGGGCTACACCGGGGAGCTGTTTTTT. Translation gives CSVEDLGGYTGELFF.

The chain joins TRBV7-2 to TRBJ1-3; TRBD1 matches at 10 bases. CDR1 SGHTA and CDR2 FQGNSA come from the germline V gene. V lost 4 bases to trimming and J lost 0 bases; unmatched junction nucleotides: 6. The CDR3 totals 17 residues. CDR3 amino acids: CASSWGQGLSSGNTIYF. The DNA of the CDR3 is TGTGCCAGCAGCTGGGGACAGGGGTTATCCTCTGGAAACACCATATATTTT.

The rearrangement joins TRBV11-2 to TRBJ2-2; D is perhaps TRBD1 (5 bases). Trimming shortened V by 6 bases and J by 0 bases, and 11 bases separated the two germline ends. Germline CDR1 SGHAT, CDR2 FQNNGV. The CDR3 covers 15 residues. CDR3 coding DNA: TGTGCCAGCAGACTCGGACACACGAACACCGGGGAGCTGTTTTTT. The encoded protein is CASRLGHTNTGELFF.

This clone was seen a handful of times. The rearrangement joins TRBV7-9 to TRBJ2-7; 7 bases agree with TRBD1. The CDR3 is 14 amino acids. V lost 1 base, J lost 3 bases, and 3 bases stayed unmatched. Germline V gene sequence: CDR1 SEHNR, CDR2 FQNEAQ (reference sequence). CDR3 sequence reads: CASSLVDRDYEQYF. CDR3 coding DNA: TGTGCCAGCAGCTTAGTAGACAGGGACTACGAGCAGTACTTC. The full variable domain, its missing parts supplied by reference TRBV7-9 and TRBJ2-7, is DTGVSQNPRHKITKRGQNVTFRCDPISEHNRLYWYRQTLGQGPEFLTYFQNEAQLEKSRLLSDRFSAERPKGSFSTLEIQRTEQGDSAMYLCASSLVDRDYEQYFGPGTRLTVT.

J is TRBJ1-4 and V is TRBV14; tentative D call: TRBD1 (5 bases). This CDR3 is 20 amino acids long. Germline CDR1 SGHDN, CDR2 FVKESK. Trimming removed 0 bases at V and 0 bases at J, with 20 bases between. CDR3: CASSQDPHAIWGSTNEKLFF. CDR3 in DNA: TGTGCCAGCAGCCAAGATCCCCATGCCATATGGGGCTCAACTAATGAAAAACTGTTTTTT.

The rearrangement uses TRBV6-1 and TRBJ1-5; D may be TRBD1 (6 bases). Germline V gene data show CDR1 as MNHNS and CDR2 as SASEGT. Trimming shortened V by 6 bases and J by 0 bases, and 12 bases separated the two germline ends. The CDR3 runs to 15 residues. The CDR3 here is CASRGRTVSNQPQHF. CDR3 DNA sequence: TGTGCCAGCAGGGGGCGGACAGTTAGCAATCAGCCCCAGCATTTT.

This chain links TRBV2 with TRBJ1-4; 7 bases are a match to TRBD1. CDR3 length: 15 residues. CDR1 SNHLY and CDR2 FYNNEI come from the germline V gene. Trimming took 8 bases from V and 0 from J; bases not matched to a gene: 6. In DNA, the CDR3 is TGTGCCAGCCGGGGGACAGACCCAACTAATGAAAAACTGTTTTTT. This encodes CASRGTDPTNEKLFF.

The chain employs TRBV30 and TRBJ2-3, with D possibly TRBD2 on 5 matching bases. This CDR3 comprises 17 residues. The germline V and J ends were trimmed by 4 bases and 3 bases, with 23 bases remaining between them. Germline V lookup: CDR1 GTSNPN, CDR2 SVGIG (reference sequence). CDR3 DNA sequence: TGTGCCTGGATCCCAGTGTGGTCGGGATTCGGGACAGATACGCAGTATTTT. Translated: CAWIPVWSGFGTDTQYF.

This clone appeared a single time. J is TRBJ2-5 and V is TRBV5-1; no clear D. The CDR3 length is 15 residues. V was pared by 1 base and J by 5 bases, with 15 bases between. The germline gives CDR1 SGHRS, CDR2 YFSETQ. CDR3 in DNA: TGCGCCAGCAGCTTGACTCGAGTTACGAGGGAGACCCAGTACTTC. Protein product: CASSLTRVTRETQYF. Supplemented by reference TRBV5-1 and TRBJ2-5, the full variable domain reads KAGVTQTPRYLIKTRGQQVTLSCSPISGHRSVSWYQQTPGQGLQFLFEYFSETQRNKGNFPGRFSGRQFSNSRSEMNVSTLELGDSALYLCASSLTRVTRETQYFGPGTRLLVL.

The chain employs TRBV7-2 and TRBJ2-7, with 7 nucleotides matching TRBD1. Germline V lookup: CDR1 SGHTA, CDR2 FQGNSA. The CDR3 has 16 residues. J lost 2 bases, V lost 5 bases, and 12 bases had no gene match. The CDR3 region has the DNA TGTGCCAGCAGCACCAGGCCCGACAGGGTCCCCTACGAGCAGTACTTC. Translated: CASSTRPDRVPYEQYF.

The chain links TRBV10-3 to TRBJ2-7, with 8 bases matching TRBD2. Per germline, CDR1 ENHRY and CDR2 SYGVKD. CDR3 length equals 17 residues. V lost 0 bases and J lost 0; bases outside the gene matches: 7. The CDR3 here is CAISESTGGGTSYEQYF. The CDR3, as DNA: TGTGCCATCAGTGAGTCGACGGGAGGGGGGACCTCCTACGAGCAGTACTTC.

CDR3 protein: CASRSANEKLFF. Written as DNA, the CDR3 is TGTGCCAGCAGGAGCGCTAATGAAAAACTGTTTTTT. This chain links TRBV2 with TRBJ1-4; D gene ambiguous. This CDR3 has 12 amino acids. Looked up from germline, CDR1 is SNHLY and CDR2 is FYNNEI. With 6 bases removed from V and 3 bases from J, the gap between germline ends came to 5 bases.